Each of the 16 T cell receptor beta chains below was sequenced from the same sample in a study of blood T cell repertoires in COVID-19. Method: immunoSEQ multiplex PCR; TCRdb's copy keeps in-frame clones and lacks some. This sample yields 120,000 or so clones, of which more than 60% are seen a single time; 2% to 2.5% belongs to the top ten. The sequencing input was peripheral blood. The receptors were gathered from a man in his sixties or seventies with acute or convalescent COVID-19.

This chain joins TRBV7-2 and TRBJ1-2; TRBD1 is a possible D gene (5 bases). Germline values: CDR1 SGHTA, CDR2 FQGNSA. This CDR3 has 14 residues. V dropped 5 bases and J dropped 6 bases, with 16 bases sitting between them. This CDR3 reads CASSKGVSGDGYTF. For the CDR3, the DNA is TGTGCCAGCAGCAAAGGGGTCAGCGGGGATGGCTACACCTTC.

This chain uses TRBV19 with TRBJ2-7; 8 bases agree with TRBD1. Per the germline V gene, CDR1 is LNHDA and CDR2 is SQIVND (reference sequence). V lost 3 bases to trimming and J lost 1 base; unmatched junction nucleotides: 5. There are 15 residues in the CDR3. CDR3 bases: TGTGCCAGTAGTATCTCAGGACAGGGTTCCTACGAGCAGTACTTC. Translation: CASSISGQGSYEQYF. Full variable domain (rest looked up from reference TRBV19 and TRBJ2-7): DGGITQSPKYLFRKEGQNVTLSCEQNLNHDAMYWYRQDPGQGLRLIYYSQIVNDFQKGDIAEGYSVSREKKESFPLTVTSAQKNPTAFYLCASSISGQGSYEQYFGPGTRLTVT.

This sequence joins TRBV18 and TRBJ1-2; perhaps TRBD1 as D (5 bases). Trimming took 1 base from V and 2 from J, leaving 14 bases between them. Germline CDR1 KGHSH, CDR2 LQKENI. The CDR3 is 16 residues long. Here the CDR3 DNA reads TGTGCCAGCTCACCACTGCAGGACAACGTAAACTATGGCTACACCTTC. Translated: CASSPLQDNVNYGYTF.

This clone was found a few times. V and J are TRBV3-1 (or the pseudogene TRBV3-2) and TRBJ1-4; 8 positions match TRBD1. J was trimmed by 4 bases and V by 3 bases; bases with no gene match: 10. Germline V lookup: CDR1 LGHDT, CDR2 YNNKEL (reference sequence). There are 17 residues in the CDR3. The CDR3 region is CASSQRTGPNNNEKLFF. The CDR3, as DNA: TGTGCCAGCAGCCAGAGGACAGGGCCGAACAATAATGAAAAACTGTTTTTT.

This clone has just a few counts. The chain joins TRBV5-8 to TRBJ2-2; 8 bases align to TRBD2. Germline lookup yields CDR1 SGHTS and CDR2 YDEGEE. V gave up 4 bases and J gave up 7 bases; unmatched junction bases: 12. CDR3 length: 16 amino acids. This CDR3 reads CASSGHGGGLGGELFF. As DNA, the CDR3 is TGTGCCAGCAGCGGCCACGGCGGGGGGCTAGGCGGGGAGCTGTTTTTT. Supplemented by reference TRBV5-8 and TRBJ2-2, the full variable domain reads EAGVTQSPTHLIKTRGQQATLRCSPISGHTSVYWYQQALGLGLQFLLWYDEGEERNRGNFPPRFSGRQFPNYSSELNVNALELEDSALYLCASSGHGGGLGGELFFGEGSRLTVL.

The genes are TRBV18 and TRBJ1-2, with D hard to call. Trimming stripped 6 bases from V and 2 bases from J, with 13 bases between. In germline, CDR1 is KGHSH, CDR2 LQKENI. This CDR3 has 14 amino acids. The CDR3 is CASSSFGENYGYTF. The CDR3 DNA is TGTGCCAGCTCGTCGTTTGGGGAGAACTATGGCTACACCTTC.

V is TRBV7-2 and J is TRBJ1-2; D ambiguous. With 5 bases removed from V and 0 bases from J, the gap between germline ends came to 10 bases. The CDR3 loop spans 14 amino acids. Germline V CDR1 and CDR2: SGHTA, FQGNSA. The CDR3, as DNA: TGTGCCAGCAGCCCTGCCAGAACTAACTATGGCTACACCTTC. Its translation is CASSPARTNYGYTF.

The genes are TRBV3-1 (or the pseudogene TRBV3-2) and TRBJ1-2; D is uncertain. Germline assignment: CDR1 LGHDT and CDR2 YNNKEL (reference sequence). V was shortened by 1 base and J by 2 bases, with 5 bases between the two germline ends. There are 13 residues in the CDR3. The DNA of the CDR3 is TGTGCCAGCAGCCAAGTTAAAAACTATGGCTACACCTTC. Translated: CASSQVKNYGYTF.

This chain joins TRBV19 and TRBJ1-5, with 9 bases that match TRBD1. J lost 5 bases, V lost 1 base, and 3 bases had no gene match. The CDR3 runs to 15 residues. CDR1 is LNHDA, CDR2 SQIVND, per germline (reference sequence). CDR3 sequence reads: CASSIVWDRDQPQHF. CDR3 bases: TGTGCCAGTAGTATAGTCTGGGACAGGGATCAGCCCCAGCATTTT.

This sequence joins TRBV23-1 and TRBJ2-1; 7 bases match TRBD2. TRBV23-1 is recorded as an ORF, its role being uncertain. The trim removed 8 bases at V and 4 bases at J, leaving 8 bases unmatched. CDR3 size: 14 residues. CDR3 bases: TGCGCCAGCTCCGCGCTAGCGGATTACAATGAGCAGTTCTTC. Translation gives CASSALADYNEQFF.

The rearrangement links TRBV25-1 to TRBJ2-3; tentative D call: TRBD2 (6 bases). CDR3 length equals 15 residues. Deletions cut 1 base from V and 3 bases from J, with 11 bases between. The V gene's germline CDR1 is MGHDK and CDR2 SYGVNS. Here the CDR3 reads CASSEWLGGTDTQYF. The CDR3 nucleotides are TGTGCCAGCAGTGAATGGTTGGGGGGTACAGATACGCAGTATTTT. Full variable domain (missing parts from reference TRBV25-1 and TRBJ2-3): EADIYQTPRYLVIGTGKKITLECSQTMGHDKMYWYQQDPGMELHLIHYSYGVNSTEKGDLSSESTVSRIRTEHFPLTLESARPSHTSQYLCASSEWLGGTDTQYFGPGTRLTVL.

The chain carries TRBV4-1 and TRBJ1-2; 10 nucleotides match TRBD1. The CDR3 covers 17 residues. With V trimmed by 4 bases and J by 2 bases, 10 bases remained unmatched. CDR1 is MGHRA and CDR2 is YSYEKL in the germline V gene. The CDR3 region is CASSLLGQTGGNYGYTF. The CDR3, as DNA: TGCGCCAGCAGCCTCTTAGGGCAGACAGGGGGCAACTATGGCTACACCTTC.

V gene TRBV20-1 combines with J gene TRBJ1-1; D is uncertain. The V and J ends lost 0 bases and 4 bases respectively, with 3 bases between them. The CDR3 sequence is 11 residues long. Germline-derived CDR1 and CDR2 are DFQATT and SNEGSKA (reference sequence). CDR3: CSARDSTEAFF. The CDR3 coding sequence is TGCAGTGCTAGAGACAGCACTGAAGCTTTCTTT.

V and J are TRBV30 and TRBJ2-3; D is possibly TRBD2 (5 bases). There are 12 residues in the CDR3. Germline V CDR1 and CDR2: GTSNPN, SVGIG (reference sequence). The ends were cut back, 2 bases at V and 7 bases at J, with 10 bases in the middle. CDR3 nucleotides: TGTGCCTGGAGTAGTAGGGAGAATACGCAGTATTTT. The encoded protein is CAWSSRENTQYF.

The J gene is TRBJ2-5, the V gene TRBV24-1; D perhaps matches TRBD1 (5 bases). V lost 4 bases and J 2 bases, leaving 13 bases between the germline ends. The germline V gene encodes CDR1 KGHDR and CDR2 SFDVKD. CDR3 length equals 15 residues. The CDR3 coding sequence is TGTGCCACCAGTGAGTCCGGACGGACACAAGAGACCCAGTACTTC. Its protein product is CATSESGRTQETQYF.

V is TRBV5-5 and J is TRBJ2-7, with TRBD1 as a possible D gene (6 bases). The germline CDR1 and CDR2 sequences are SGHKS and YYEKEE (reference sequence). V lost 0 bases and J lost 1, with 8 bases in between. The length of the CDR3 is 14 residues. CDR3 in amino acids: CASSLEQGSYEQYF. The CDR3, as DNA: TGTGCCAGCAGCTTGGAACAGGGTTCCTACGAGCAGTACTTC.